This section outlines one T cell receptor (beta chain) sequence together with its context. Its antigen is unidentified. The data originate from a study of cytomegalovirus exposure and HLA in healthy donors. V lost 6 bases and J 0 bases, leaving 14 bases between the germline ends. Germline loops: CDR1 MDHEN, CDR2 SYDVKM. The CDR3 sequence is 16 residues long. Findings and caveats of the study: The classifier was said to identify cytomegalovirus status with high specificity and sensitivity.

The data were produced by immunoSEQ multiplex PCR, yet TCRdb's version contains in-frame clones alone and is incomplete. The sample lists about 190,000 clones; about 84% were seen once. The sequenced material came from PBMCs. The gene calls are TRBV28 and TRBJ1-4; D gene uncertain. The TCR comes from a woman under 30 in good health and CMV-seronegative. The CDR3 loop is CASREPYAATNEKLFF. The CDR3 region has the DNA TGTGCCAGCAGGGAGCCCTATGCAGCAACTAATGAAAAACTGTTTTTT.